This entry is about one T cell receptor (beta chain). Its antigen is undetermined. The data were obtained in a study of T cell responses to AZD1222 COVID-19 vaccine. Points from the study as a whole: Breadth and depth of Spike-specific TCRs rose after two AZD1222 doses. The study identified only 6 or 7 AZD1222 recipients as seropositive at baseline. Vaccine-associated CD4 TCRs spanned spike, dominant at 160-218 and 743-854.

Between the trimmed V and J ends, which lost 4 bases and 2 bases, there was a span of 15 bases. Germline CDR1 and CDR2: ENHRY and SYGVKD. This CDR3 is built from 15 residues. Only in-frame clones appear in the TCRdb table, and some are missing; sequencing was by immunoSEQ multiplex PCR. The sample lists some 130,000 clones, roughly 90% occurring once. This specimen consisted of peripheral blood, obtained on day 0 of AZD1222 vaccination. The origin of this receptor is an adult in good health. V and J are TRBV10-3 and TRBJ2-7; TRBD2 is a possible D gene (5 bases). The CDR3: CAISGVPTGTYEQYF. The CDR3 bases are TGTGCCATCAGTGGGGTCCCAACCGGGACCTACGAGCAGTACTTC.